The entry below describes one T cell receptor (beta chain). Its specific antigen is unknown. There are no base qualities to consult, and no much larger clone falls within one base. At one collaborating source in Seattle, patients were enrolled during active infection and were followed longitudinally through the course of disease. Whole blood was collected in K2EDTA tubes by collaborating institutions according to the institutions' own protocols. For TCRbeta analysis, collaborators shipped samples as frozen whole blood, isolated PBMCs, or DNA extracted from either of those sample types. The immunoSEQ Assay, a bias-controlled multiplex PCR, was used to amplify TCRbeta CDR3 regions from genomic DNA. As for the original processing: Within the assay, amplification of reference gene primers was used to estimate how many nucleated cells each sample contained. To quantify the absolute abundance of each unique TCRbeta CDR3 rearrangement, sequence reads were collapsed and filtered. For each sample, productive Simpson clonality was calculated by taking the square root of Simpson's diversity index across productive rearrangements. TCRdb re-hosts the immuneACCESS table, in-frame sequences only. Its copies lack some clones; in the studies checked, an unresolved V gene accounts for under half of them, and the cause for the rest is not known. That table supplies the V and J calls and clone size; D and trimming were determined from the DNA. Present in this sample are 150,000 to 180,000 clones, 65% to 90% of which were seen just once. Roughly 12% of the sample belongs to the ten largest clones.

This sample is drawn from a study of blood T cell repertoires in COVID-19 (dated by TCRdb to 2018 to 2021). About the study as a whole: Collaborator samples came from the United States, Italy and Spain and covered acute and convalescent phases of COVID-19. The repertoires were released in a freely available public database meant as a resource for research on the immune response to SARS-CoV-2. The sample metadata nearly always contained a de-identified subject ID, COVID-19 status, age in years and sex. The prospective study material was composed of cDNA or gDNA derived from T cells, B-cell-depleted T cells, or PBMCs. Deeply sampled blood TCRbeta repertoires from subjects exposed to, actively infected with, or recovered from COVID-19 were included in the dataset. Samples came from the ongoing ImmuneRACE study (first 160 participants) plus 1,254 subjects from 6 global collaborators. HLA class I and class II types, where available, came from metadata supplied by the sample provider rather than from assay-based typing. Results and caveats for the whole study, not just this receptor: Clinical and demographic metadata were provided uncurated, with the amount varying by source and participant.

The CDR3 numbers 13 residues from cysteine through phenylalanine. Only CDR3 DNA remains: 39 bases, in frame from the first base. The germline V gene encodes CDR1 LNHDA and CDR2 SQIVND (reference sequence). Trimming at the junction amounts to 1 base on V and 5 bases on J, and the germline ends lie 8 bases apart. The sequencing sample was made of peripheral blood. The rearranged segments are TRBV19 and TRBJ1-1; perhaps TRBD1 is the D gene, with 6 bases matching. The clonotype originates from a woman aged 55 to 70 with COVID-19, enrolled during active disease. The nucleotide sequence reads as follows: TGTGCCAGTAGTATAGCTAGGGGGACTGAAGCTTTCTTT. Translated, it gives CASSIARGTEAFF. The full variable domain, with segments outside the CDR3 supplied by the reference TRBV19 and TRBJ1-1 proteins, appears as DGGITQSPKYLFRKEGQNVTLSCEQNLNHDAMYWYRQDPGQGLRLIYYSQIVNDFQKGDIAEGYSVSREKKESFPLTVTSAQKNPTAFYLCASSIARGTEAFFGQGTRLTVV.